This TCR beta chain was recorded in a study of identical twins. This clonotype was seen once. Its target is not known. Findings of the study overall: Abundant beta clonotypes from cord blood bore fewer insertions; memory repertoires lacked this pattern.

A single record per CDR3 protein comes from TCRdb applying MiXCR to the 5' RACE reads. The data contain about 100,000 distinct CDR3 sequences, 4.5% to 6.5% of them seen just once; the ten biggest clones take up approximately 12%. Germline values: CDR1 MNHEY, CDR2 SVGEGT. CDR3 length: 15 residues. Trimming took off 5 bases at V and 9 bases at J, with 20 bases between the two ends. The specimen was memory T cells sorted from blood. The sequence came from a woman aged 50 to 65 in good health. The chain couples TRBV6-2 or TRBV6-3 to TRBJ2-1; D is perhaps TRBD2 (6 bases). The CDR3 coding sequence is TGTGCCAGCAGTCCAGGGAGACTAGAGATCCCTGAGCAGTTCTTC. Protein sequence: CASSPGRLEIPEQFF.